This TCR beta chain was observed in a study of CD8 T cells in ankylosing spondylitis. Library preparation for TCR beta used quantitative 5'-RACE with molecular barcodes. Each CDR3 protein gets one entry after TCRdb re-called the 5' RACE reads with MiXCR. The sample lists 500,000 to 650,000 distinct CDR3 sequences, approximately 5.3% occurring once. Many counts were recorded for this clonotype. Its specificity is unknown. Study conclusions and caveats: Roughly 8 highly homologous variants made up a TCR beta motif that seemed to typify ankylosing spondylitis blood. The authors found the disease-linked clones to be CD8+ and relatively rare in peripheral blood. Reportedly, disease-linked clones are significantly enriched in ankylosing spondylitis patients' matched synovial fluid. Prior literature has documented some motif variants in synovial fluid and blood from reactive arthritis.

Looked up from germline, CDR1 is SGHTA and CDR2 is FQGNSA. This CDR3 has 17 residues. V dropped 3 bases and J dropped 3; count of bases not matched to a gene: 11. The receptor comes from a male donor with ankylosing spondylitis. This chain uses TRBV7-2 with TRBJ2-1, with TRBD2 matching 7 bases. Sequencing was done on a sample of blood, either unsorted or a sorted T cell fraction (not recorded which). The CDR3 loop reads CASSFRRSGTLYNEQFF. In nucleotides, the CDR3 is TGTGCCAGCAGCTTCCGCCGAAGCGGGACCCTCTACAATGAGCAGTTCTTC.